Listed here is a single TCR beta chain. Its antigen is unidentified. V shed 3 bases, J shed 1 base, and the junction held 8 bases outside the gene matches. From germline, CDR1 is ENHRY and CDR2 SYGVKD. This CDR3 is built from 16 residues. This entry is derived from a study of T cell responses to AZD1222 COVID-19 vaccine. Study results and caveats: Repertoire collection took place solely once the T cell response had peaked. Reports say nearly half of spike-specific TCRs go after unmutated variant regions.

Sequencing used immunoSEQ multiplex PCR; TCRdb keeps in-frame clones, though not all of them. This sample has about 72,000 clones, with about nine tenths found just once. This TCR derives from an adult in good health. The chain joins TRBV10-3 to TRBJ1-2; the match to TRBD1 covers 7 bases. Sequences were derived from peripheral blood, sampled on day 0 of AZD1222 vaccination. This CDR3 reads CAISDFTQGSNYGYTF. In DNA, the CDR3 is TGTGCCATCAGTGATTTCACACAGGGGAGTAACTATGGCTACACCTTC.